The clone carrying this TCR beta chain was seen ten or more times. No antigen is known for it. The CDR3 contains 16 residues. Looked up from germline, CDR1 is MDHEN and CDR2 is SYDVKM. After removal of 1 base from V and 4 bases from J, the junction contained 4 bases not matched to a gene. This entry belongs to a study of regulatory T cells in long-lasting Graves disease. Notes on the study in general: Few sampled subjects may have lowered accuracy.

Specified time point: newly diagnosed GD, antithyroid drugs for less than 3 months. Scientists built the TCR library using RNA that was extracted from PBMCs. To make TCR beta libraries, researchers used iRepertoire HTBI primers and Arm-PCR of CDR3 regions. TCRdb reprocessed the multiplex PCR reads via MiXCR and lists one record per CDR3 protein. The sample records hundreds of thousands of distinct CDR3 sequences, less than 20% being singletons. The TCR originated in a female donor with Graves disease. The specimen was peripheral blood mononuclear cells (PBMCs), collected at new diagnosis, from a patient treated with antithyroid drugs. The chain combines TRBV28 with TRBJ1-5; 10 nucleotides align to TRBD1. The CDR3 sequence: CASSLLRQGANQPQHF. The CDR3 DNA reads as TGTGCCAGCAGTTTATTGCGACAGGGGGCGAATCAGCCCCAGCATTTT.